The 3 T cell receptor beta chains given below trace back to one sample, sequenced in a study of brain T cells in children with intractable seizures. Sequenced by immunoSEQ multiplex PCR; TCRdb stores in-frame clones only, minus some. The data contain 70,000 to 90,000 clones, about 93% of them singletons. Source: peripheral blood, taken at surgery. The source of these receptors is a boy younger than two with tuberous sclerosis and intractable seizures.

The chain employs TRBV3-1 (or the pseudogene TRBV3-2) and TRBJ1-1; D remains unclear. Trimming took 1 base from V and 4 from J, leaving 10 bases between them. Per the germline V gene, CDR1 is LGHDT and CDR2 is YNNKEL (reference sequence). This CDR3 contains 14 residues. The CDR3 nucleotides are TGTGCCAGCAGCCAAGTCGTAGATAGCACTGAAGCTTTCTTT. Its translation: CASSQVVDSTEAFF.

The chain uses TRBV25-1 and TRBJ2-1, with D possibly TRBD1 on 7 matching bases. Germline loops: CDR1 MGHDK, CDR2 SYGVNS. The CDR3 totals 10 residues. The V gene lost 4 bases and the J gene lost 14 bases, with 9 bases spanning the gap. For the CDR3, the DNA is TGTGCCAGCAGTGGCAGGGGGGAGTTCTTC. Translated: CASSGRGEFF.

V is TRBV28 and J is TRBJ2-7; 10 bases align to TRBD1. The CDR3 totals 15 residues. Germline V gene sequence: CDR1 MDHEN, CDR2 SYDVKM. Trimming took 5 bases from V and 1 from J; bases not matched to a gene: 5. The CDR3 DNA is TGTGCCAGCAGTCCGACGGGACAGGGGTCCTACGAGCAGTACTTC. Its translation: CASSPTGQGSYEQYF.